A single sample is the source of the 22 T cell receptor beta chains below, sequenced in a study of blood T cell repertoires in COVID-19. TCRdb's copy holds only in-frame clones and misses some; the assay was immunoSEQ multiplex PCR. The table shows under 200,000 clones, with roughly 80% occurring only once. The sample comprised peripheral blood. All receptors come from a woman in her thirties or forties with COVID-19, enrolled during active disease.

The DNA of the CDR3 is TGTGCCAGCAGCCAAGGTGGGAGGGCCGGCCACTACGAGCAGTACTTC. It encodes CASSQGGRAGHYEQYF. The chain is built from TRBV4-2 and TRBJ2-7; 7 bases line up with TRBD2. V shed 1 base, J shed 3 bases, and the junction held 9 bases outside the gene matches. The CDR3 runs 16 residues. Germline lookup yields CDR1 LGHNA and CDR2 YNFKEQ.

CDR3 sequence: CASSSGLAGNYEQYF. CDR3 in DNA: TGTGCCAGCAGCTCAGGTCTCGCAGGAAACTACGAGCAGTACTTC. The chain is built from TRBV7-7 and TRBJ2-7; D remains unclear. V shed 4 bases and J shed 3 bases, with 16 bases lying between them. CDR3 length: 15 residues. Germline V gene sequence: CDR1 SSHAT, CDR2 FNYEAQ (reference sequence).

The rearrangement links TRBV6-5 to TRBJ1-2; 9 positions match TRBD1. The CDR3 has 15 residues. CDR1 and CDR2 (germline): MNHEY, SVGAGI. J was trimmed by 7 bases and V by 4 bases; bases with no gene match: 10. The CDR3 DNA sequence: TGTGCCAGCAGTTTCTCCGTTGACAGGGGGGTTGGCTACACCTTC. Translation gives CASSFSVDRGVGYTF.

The chain combines TRBV7-9 with TRBJ2-2; possible D gene TRBD1, 6 bases. The ends were cut back, 11 bases at V and 3 bases at J, with 16 bases in the middle. In germline, CDR1 is SEHNR, CDR2 FQNEAQ (reference sequence). There are 14 residues in the CDR3. CDR3 residues: CASTRDTYTGELFF. In nucleotides, the CDR3 is TGTGCCTCTACCCGGGACACTTACACCGGGGAGCTGTTTTTT.

The chain carries TRBV28 and TRBJ1-1, with unresolved D. V was clipped by 5 bases and J by 11 bases, with 15 bases between them. This CDR3 comprises 12 residues. The germline CDR1 and CDR2 sequences are MDHEN and SYDVKM. The CDR3 coding sequence is TGTGCCAGCAGTCCGGCCGGACTTCAGGCTTTCTTT. The encoded protein is CASSPAGLQAFF.

A few counts support this clone. The chain combines TRBV13 with TRBJ1-1, with D unresolved. This CDR3 has 14 residues. Germline-derived CDR1 and CDR2 are PRHDT and FYEKMQ (reference sequence). Deletions cut 0 bases from V and 2 bases from J, with 7 bases between. CDR3 coding DNA: TGTGCCAGCAGCTTAGGTGTCAGAAACACTGAAGCTTTCTTT. Protein product: CASSLGVRNTEAFF.

This chain connects TRBV7-8 to TRBJ1-2; 7 bases fit TRBD1. V gave up 5 bases and J gave up 4 bases; unmatched junction bases: 7. The CDR3 contains 14 residues. The germline gives CDR1 SGHVS, CDR2 FQNEAQ. Here the CDR3 reads CASSRTGEPYGYTF. CDR3 DNA sequence: TGTGCCAGCAGCCGGACAGGCGAACCCTATGGCTACACCTTC.

This clone came up once. The V gene is TRBV18, the J gene TRBJ1-3, with D unresolved. This CDR3 comprises 18 residues. Trimming shortened V by 3 bases and J by 0 bases, and 18 bases separated the two germline ends. CDR1 and CDR2 from the germline V gene are KGHSH and LQKENI. CDR3 sequence: CASSPPGLVPYSGNTIYF. Here the CDR3 DNA reads TGTGCCAGCTCACCCCCAGGCCTGGTCCCCTACTCTGGAAACACCATATATTTT.

The rearrangement links TRBV25-1 to TRBJ1-2; 8 bases fit TRBD1. This CDR3 comprises 14 residues. Trimming took 10 bases from V and 6 from J; bases not matched to a gene: 13. Germline lookup yields CDR1 MGHDK and CDR2 SYGVNS. In DNA, the CDR3 is TGTGCCACCCACCCCCCCAGGGGGCTAAATGGCTACACCTTC. Its protein is CATHPPRGLNGYTF.

The V and J genes are TRBV27 and TRBJ2-7, with TRBD2 identical over 7 bases. With V trimmed by 3 bases and J by 2 bases, 7 bases remained unmatched. The germline V gene has CDR1 MNHEY and CDR2 SMNVEV (reference sequence). There are 15 residues in the CDR3. The CDR3 sequence: CASSFKLASPYEQYF. The CDR3 region has the DNA TGTGCCAGCAGTTTTAAACTAGCGAGCCCCTACGAGCAGTACTTC.

The V and J genes are TRBV7-3 and TRBJ2-5; D might be TRBD2 (6 bases). CDR1 is SGHTA and CDR2 is FQGTGA in the germline V gene. The ends were cut back, 4 bases at V and 4 bases at J, with 16 bases in the middle. The CDR3 totals 15 residues. The CDR3 is CASSSRRGGLETQYF. The CDR3 DNA sequence: TGTGCCAGCAGCTCTAGGAGGGGTGGATTAGAGACCCAGTACTTC.

This chain connects TRBV13 to TRBJ2-7; 7 nucleotides align to TRBD1. CDR1 and CDR2 from the germline V gene are PRHDT and FYEKMQ (reference sequence). CDR3 length: 13 residues. V trimming: 5 bases; J trimming: 5 bases; junction bases outside the gene matches: 6. The CDR3 sequence is CASSRRDRDEQYF. In DNA, the CDR3 is TGTGCCAGCAGCCGCCGGGACAGAGACGAGCAGTACTTC.

This chain joins TRBV15 and TRBJ1-5, with a tentative D call TRBD1 (6 bases). V shed 5 bases and J shed 5 bases, with 10 bases lying between them. The CDR3 has 13 amino acids. Germline V gene lookup returns CDR1 LNHNV and CDR2 YYDKDF (reference sequence). DNA for the CDR3: TGTGCCACCAGCGTACAGGGCGATCAGCCCCAGCATTTT. Its translation is CATSVQGDQPQHF.

The chain links TRBV4-1 to TRBJ2-1, with a tentative D call TRBD1 (5 bases). This CDR3 has 16 amino acids. Trimming stripped 0 bases from V and 9 bases from J, with 18 bases between. Germline V lookup: CDR1 MGHRA, CDR2 YSYEKL. This CDR3 is CASSQDGSPGRGEQFF. CDR3 nucleotide sequence: TGCGCCAGCAGCCAAGACGGCTCCCCAGGGCGTGGTGAGCAGTTCTTC.

This chain uses TRBV5-1 with TRBJ2-1; 13 nucleotides line up with TRBD2. V shed 3 bases, J shed 9 bases, and the junction held 6 bases outside the gene matches. Germline CDR1 SGHRS, CDR2 YFSETQ. This CDR3 is built from 15 residues. The CDR3 sequence: CASSSTSGRPGEQFF. The CDR3 nucleotides are TGCGCCAGCAGCTCGACTAGCGGGAGGCCGGGTGAGCAGTTCTTC.

The V call is TRBV11-1, the J call TRBJ2-3; possible D gene TRBD1, 6 bases. CDR1 is SGHAT and CDR2 is FQDESV in the germline V gene (reference sequence). The CDR3 is 14 residues long. V was shortened by 5 bases and J by 8 bases, with 17 bases between the two germline ends. The CDR3 here is CASSEQSTGSTQYF. CDR3 DNA sequence: TGTGCCAGCAGCGAGCAGTCTACAGGGAGTACGCAGTATTTT.

The CDR3 DNA reads as TGCGCCAGCAGTGAGACGGCAGGGGGCAACATTCAGTACTTC. This codes for CASSETAGGNIQYF. The V call is TRBV10-1, the J call TRBJ2-4, with 8 nucleotides matching TRBD1. The length of the CDR3 is 14 residues. With V trimmed by 2 bases and J by 7 bases, 4 bases remained unmatched. Per germline, CDR1 WNHNN and CDR2 SYGVQD (reference sequence).

This sequence joins TRBV30 and TRBJ2-6; D gene ambiguous. The ends were cut back, 2 bases at V and 0 bases at J, with 11 bases in the middle. The CDR3 runs 16 residues. Germline-derived CDR1 and CDR2 are GTSNPN and SVGIG (reference sequence). CDR3 residues: CAWSLSSASGANVLTF. CDR3 sequence (DNA): TGTGCCTGGAGTTTATCCAGCGCCTCTGGGGCCAACGTCCTGACTTTC.

This clone was counted a few times. This sequence joins TRBV27 and TRBJ2-1; 11 bases fit TRBD2. V was pared by 6 bases and J by 14 bases, with 12 bases of the junction left unmatched. Germline V gene sequence: CDR1 MNHEY, CDR2 SMNVEV (reference sequence). The CDR3 has 14 residues. DNA of the CDR3: TGTGCCAGCAGCTTTATGGAAGCGGGACTAGCGGAGTTCTTC. Translating gives CASSFMEAGLAEFF.

The CDR3 reads CAFQGEQGTQAFF. CDR3 sequence (DNA): TGTGCCTTCCAGGGGGAGCAAGGAACTCAAGCTTTCTTT. The V gene is TRBV30, the J gene TRBJ1-1; 7 bases map to TRBD1. Germline loops: CDR1 GTSNPN, CDR2 SVGIG (reference sequence). Losses at the gene ends were 7 bases for V and 9 bases for J; bases not matched to a gene: 14. The CDR3 loop spans 13 amino acids.

The DNA for the CDR3 is TGTGCCAGCTCCCCCGGGACAGGTGAAGCTTTCTTT. Amino acids: CASSPGTGEAFF. This rearrangement joins TRBV18 to TRBJ1-1; TRBD1 agrees at 8 bases. Trimming removed 6 bases from V and 7 bases from J; junction bases left unmatched: 4. There are 12 residues in the CDR3. Per the germline V gene, CDR1 is KGHSH and CDR2 is LQKENI. Full variable domain (rest looked up from reference TRBV18 and TRBJ1-1): NAGVMQNPRHLVRRRGQEARLRCSPMKGHSHVYWYRQLPEEGLKFMVYLQKENIIDESGMPKERFSAEFPKEGPSILRIQQVVRGDSAAYFCASSPGTGEAFFGQGTRLTVV.

This clone was counted only a few times. This chain links TRBV27 with TRBJ1-5, with D possibly being TRBD1 (6 bases). The V and J ends lost 3 bases and 7 bases respectively, with 16 bases between them. Germline V lookup: CDR1 MNHEY, CDR2 SMNVEV (reference sequence). This CDR3 is built from 15 residues. The CDR3 is CASSFQGQAGQPQHF. In DNA, the CDR3 is TGTGCCAGCAGTTTCCAGGGGCAGGCAGGACAGCCCCAGCATTTT.